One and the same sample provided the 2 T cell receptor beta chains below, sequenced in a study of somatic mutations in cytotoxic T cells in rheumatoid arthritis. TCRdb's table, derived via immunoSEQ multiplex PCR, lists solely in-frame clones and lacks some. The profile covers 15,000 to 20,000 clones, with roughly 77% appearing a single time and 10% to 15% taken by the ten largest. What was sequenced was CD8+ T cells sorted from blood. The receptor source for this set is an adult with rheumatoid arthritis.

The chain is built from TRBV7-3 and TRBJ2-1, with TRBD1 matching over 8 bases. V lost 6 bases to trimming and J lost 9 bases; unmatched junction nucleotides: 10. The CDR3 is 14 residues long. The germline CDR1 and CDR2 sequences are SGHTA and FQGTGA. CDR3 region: CASRQNQGAGEQFF. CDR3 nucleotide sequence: TGTGCCAGCAGGCAGAACCAGGGGGCGGGTGAGCAGTTCTTC.

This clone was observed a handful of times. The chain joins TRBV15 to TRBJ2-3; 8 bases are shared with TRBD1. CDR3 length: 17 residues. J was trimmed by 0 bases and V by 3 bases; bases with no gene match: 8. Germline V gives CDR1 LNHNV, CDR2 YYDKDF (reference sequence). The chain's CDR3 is CATSSFPRDRSTDTQYF. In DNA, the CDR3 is TGTGCCACCAGCAGCTTCCCTCGGGACAGGAGCACAGATACGCAGTATTTT.